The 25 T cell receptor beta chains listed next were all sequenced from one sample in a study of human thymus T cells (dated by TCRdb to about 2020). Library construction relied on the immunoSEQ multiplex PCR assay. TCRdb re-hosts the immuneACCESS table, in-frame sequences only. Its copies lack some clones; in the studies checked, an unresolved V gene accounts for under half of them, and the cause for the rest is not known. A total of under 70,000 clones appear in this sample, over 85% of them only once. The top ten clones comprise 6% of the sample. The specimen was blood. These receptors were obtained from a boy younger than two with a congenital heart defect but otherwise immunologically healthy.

The CDR3 loop reads CASRARDNQPQHF. The CDR3 DNA reads TGTGCCAGTAGGGCTAGGGACAATCAGCCCCAGCATTTT. The rearrangement joins TRBV19 to TRBJ1-5; no firm D call. V lost 6 bases, J lost 3 bases, and 9 bases lay in between. CDR3 size: 13 residues. Germline V gene sequence: CDR1 LNHDA, CDR2 SQIVND (reference sequence).

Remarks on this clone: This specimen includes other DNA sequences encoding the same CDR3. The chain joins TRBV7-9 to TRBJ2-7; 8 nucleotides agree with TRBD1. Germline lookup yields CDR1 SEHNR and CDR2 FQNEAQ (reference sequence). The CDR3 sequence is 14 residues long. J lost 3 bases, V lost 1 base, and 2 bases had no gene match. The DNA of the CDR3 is TGTGCCAGCAGCTTAGGGACAGGGAGCTACGAGCAGTACTTC. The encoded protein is CASSLGTGSYEQYF.

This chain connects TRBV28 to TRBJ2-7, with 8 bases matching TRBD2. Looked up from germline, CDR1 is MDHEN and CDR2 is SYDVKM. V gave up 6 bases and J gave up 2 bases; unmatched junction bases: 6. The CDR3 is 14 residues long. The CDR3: CASRGRLAPYEQYF. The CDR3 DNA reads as TGTGCCAGCAGGGGCCGACTAGCGCCCTACGAGCAGTACTTC.

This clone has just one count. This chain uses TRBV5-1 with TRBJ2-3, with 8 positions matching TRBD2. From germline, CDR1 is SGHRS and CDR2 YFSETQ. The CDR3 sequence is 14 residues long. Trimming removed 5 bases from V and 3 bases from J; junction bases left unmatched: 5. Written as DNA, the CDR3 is TGCGCCAGCAGGCGCGAGCGGGAGACAGATACGCAGTATTTT. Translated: CASRRERETDTQYF.

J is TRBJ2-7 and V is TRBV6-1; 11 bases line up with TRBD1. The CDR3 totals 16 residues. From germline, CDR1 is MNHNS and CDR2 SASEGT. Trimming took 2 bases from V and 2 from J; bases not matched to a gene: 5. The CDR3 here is CASSEFGDRGAYEQYF. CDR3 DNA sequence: TGTGCCAGCAGTGAATTCGGGGACAGGGGGGCCTACGAGCAGTACTTC.

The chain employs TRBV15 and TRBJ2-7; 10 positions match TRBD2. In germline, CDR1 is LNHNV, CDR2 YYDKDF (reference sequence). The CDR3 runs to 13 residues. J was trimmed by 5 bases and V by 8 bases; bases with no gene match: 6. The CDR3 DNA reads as TGTGCCACCTCAAGCGGGAGGGCCGACGAGCAGTACTTC. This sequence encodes CATSSGRADEQYF.

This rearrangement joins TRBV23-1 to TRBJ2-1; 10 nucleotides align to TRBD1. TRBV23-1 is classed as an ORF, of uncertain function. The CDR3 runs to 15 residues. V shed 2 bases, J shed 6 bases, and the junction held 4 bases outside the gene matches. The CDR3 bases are TGCGCCAGCAGTCAAATCTGGGACAGGGGCAATGAGCAGTTCTTC. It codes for CASSQIWDRGNEQFF.

The chain's CDR3 is CAWQKGLAGDAGELFF. As DNA, the CDR3 is TGTGCCTGGCAAAAGGGGCTAGCGGGGGATGCCGGGGAGCTGTTTTTT. The V and J genes are TRBV30 and TRBJ2-2; 10 bases align to TRBD2. The germline V gene encodes CDR1 GTSNPN and CDR2 SVGIG (reference sequence). This CDR3 is 16 amino acids long. V dropped 5 bases and J dropped 6; count of bases not matched to a gene: 12.

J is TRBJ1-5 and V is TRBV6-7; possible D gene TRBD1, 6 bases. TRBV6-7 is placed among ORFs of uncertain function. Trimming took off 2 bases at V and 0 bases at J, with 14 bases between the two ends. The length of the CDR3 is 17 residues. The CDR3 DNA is TGTGCCAGCAGTTACAGGGGGGAGACTAATAGCAATCAGCCCCAGCATTTT. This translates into CASSYRGETNSNQPQHF.

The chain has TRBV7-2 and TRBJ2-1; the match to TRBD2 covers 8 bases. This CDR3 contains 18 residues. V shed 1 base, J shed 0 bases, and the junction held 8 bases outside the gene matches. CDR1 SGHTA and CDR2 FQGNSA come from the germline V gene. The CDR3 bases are TGTGCCAGCAGCTTAGGTCCTAGCGGGTCCAGCTCCTACAATGAGCAGTTCTTC. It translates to CASSLGPSGSSSYNEQFF.

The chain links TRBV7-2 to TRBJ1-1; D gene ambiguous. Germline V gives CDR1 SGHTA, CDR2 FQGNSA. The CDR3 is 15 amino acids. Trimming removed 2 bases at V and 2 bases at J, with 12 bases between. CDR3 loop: CASSLSGRGNTEAFF. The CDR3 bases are TGTGCCAGCAGCTTATCGGGCCGTGGAAACACTGAAGCTTTCTTT.

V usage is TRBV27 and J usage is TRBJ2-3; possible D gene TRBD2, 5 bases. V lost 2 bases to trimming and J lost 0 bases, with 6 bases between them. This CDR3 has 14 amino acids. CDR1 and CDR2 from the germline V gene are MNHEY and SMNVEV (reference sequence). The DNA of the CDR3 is TGTGCCAGCAGTTTACTAGCTAGCACAGATACGCAGTATTTT. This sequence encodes CASSLLASTDTQYF.

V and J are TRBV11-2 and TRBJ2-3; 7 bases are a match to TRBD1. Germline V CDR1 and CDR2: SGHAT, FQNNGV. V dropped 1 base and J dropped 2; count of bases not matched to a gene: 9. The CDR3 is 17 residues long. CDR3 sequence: CASSLGQGAQITDTQYF. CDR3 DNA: TGTGCCAGCAGCTTAGGACAGGGTGCCCAAATCACAGATACGCAGTATTTT. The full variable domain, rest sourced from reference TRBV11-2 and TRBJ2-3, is EAGVAQSPRYKIIEKRQSVAFWCNPISGHATLYWYQQILGQGPKLLIQFQNNGVVDDSQLPKDRFSAERLKGVDSTLKIQPAKLEDSAVYLCASSLGQGAQITDTQYFGPGTRLTVL.

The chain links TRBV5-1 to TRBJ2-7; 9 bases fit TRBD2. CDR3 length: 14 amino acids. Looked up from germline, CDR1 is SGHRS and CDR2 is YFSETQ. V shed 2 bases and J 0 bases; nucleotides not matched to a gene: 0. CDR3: CASSFSGSSYEQYF. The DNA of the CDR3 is TGCGCCAGCAGCTTTAGCGGGAGCTCCTACGAGCAGTACTTC.

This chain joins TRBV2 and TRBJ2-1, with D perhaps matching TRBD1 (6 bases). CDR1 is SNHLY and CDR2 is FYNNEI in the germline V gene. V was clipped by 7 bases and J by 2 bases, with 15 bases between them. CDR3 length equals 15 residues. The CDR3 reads CASIYRERAYNEQFF. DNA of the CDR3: TGTGCCAGCATCTACAGGGAGAGGGCCTACAATGAGCAGTTCTTC.

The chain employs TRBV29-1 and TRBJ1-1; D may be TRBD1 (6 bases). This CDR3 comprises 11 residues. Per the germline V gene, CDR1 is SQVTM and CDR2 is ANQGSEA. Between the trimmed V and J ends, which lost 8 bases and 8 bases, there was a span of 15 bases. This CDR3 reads CSPYREGEAFF. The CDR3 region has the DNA TGCAGCCCGTACAGGGAAGGGGAAGCTTTCTTT. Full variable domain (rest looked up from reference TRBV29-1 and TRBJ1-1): SAVISQKPSRDICQRGTSLTIQCQVDSQVTMMFWYRQQPGQSLTLIATANQGSEATYESGFVIDKFPISRPNLTFSTLTVSNMSPEDSSIYLCSPYREGEAFFGQGTRLTVV.

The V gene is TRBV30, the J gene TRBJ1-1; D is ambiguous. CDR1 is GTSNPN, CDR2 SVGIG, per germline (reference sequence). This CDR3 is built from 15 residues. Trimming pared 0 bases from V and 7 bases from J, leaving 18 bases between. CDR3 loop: CAWSVLLSGWVEAFF. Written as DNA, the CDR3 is TGTGCCTGGAGTGTACTGCTGTCGGGTTGGGTTGAAGCTTTCTTT.

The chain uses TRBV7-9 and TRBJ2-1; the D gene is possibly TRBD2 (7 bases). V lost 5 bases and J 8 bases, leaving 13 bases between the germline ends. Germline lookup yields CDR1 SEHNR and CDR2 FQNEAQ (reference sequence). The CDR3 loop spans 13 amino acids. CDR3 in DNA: TGTGCCAGCAGCGTAACAGGGAGGGATGAGCAGTTCTTC. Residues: CASSVTGRDEQFF.

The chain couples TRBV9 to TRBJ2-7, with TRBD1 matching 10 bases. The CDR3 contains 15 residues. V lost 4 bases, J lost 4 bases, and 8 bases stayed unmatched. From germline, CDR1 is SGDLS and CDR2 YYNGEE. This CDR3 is CASSPGTGALYEQYF. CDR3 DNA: TGTGCCAGCAGCCCTGGGACAGGGGCCCTTTACGAGCAGTACTTC.

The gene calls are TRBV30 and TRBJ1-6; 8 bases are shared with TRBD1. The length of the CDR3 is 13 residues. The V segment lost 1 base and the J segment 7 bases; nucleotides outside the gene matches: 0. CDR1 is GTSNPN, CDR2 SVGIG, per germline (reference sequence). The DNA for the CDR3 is TGTGCCTGGAGTGGACAGGGGAATTCACCCCTCCACTTT. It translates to CAWSGQGNSPLHF.

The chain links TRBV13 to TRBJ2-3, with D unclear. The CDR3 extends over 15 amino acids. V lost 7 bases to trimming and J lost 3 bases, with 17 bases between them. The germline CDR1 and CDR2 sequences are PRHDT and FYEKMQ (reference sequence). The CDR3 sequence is CASNRVVWGTDTQYF. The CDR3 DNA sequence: TGTGCCAGCAACCGCGTGGTCTGGGGAACAGATACGCAGTATTTT.

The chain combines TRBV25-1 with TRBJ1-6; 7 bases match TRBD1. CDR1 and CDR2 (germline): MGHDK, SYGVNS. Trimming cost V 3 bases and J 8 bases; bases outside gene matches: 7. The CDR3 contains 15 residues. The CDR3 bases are TGTGCCAGCAGTGATCCGACAGGGTCGGATTCACCCCTCCACTTT. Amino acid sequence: CASSDPTGSDSPLHF.

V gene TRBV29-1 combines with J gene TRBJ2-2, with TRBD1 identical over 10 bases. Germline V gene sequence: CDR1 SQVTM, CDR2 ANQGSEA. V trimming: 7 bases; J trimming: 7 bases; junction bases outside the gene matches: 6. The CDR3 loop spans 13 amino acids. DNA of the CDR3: TGCAGCGCCCGACAGGGGGCTGTCGGGGAGCTGTTTTTT. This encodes CSARQGAVGELFF.

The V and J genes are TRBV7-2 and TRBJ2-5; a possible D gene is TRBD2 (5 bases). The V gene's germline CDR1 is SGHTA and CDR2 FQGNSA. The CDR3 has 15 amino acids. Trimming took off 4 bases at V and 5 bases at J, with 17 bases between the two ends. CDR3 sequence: CASSYRPLATETQYF. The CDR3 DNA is TGTGCCAGCAGCTACCGACCCCTAGCTACGGAGACCCAGTACTTC.

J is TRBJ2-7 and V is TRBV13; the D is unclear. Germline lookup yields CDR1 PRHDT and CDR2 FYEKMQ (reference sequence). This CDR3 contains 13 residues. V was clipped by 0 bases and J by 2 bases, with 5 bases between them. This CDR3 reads CASSLGIPYEQYF. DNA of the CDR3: TGTGCCAGCAGCTTAGGGATCCCCTACGAGCAGTACTTC.